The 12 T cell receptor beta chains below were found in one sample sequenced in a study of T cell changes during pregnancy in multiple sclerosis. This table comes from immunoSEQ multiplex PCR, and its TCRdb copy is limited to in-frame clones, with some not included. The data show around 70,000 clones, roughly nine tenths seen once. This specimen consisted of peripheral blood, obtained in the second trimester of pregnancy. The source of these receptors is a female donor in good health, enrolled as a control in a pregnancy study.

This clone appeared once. CDR3 DNA: TGTGCCAGCAGCCAAGCTAGCGGGGGGTCCTACGAGCAGTACTTC. Encoded protein: CASSQASGGSYEQYF. The chain uses TRBV4-2 and TRBJ2-7; 11 positions match TRBD2. Germline V CDR1 and CDR2: LGHNA, YNFKEQ. The CDR3 is made up of 15 amino acids. Trimming removed 1 base from V and 1 base from J; junction bases left unmatched: 0.

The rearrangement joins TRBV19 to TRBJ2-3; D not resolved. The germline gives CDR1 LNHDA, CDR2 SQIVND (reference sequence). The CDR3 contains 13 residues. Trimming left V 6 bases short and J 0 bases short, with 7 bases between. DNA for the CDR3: TGTGCCAGTAGCATTGCGAGCACAGATACGCAGTATTTT. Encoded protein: CASSIASTDTQYF.

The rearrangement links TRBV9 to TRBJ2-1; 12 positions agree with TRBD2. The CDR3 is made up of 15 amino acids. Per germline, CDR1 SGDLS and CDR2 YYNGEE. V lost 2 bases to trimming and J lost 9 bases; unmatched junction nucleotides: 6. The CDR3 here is CASSVLAGGPFEQFF. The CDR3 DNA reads TGTGCCAGCAGCGTCCTAGCGGGGGGGCCGTTTGAGCAGTTCTTC.

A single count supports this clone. In DNA form, the CDR3 reads TGTGCCAGCTCACCAGATAGACAGGGTGTAAGCGAGCAGTACTTC. Protein: CASSPDRQGVSEQYF. The genes are TRBV18 and TRBJ2-7, with TRBD1 matching 7 bases. With 2 bases clipped from V and 6 bases from J, the junction kept 10 bases outside the gene matches. Germline CDR1 is KGHSH and CDR2 is LQKENI. CDR3 length equals 15 residues.

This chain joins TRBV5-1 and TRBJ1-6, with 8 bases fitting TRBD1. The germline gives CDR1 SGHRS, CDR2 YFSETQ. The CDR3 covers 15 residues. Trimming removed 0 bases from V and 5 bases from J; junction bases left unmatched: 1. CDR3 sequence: CASSLGDRNNSPLHF. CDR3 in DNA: TGCGCCAGCAGCTTGGGGGACAGGAATAATTCACCCCTCCACTTT.

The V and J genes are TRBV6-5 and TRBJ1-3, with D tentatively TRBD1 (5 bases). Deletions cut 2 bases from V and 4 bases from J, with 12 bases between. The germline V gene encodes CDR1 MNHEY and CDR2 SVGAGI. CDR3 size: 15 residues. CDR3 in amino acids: CASSYEARGGNTIYF. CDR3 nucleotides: TGTGCCAGCAGTTACGAGGCTCGGGGGGGAAACACCATATATTTT.

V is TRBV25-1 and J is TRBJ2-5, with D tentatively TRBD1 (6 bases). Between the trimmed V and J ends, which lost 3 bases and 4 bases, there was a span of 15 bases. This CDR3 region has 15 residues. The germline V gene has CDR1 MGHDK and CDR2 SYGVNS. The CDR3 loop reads CASSDGRGWAETQYF. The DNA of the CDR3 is TGTGCCAGCAGTGATGGAAGGGGGTGGGCAGAGACCCAGTACTTC.

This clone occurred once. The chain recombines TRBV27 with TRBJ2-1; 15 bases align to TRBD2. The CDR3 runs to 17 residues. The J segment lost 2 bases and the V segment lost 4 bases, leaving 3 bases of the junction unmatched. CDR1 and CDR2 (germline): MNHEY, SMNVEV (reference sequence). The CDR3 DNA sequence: TGTGCCAGCAGTTCCGGACTAGCGGGGGGGACCTACAATGAGCAGTTCTTC. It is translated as CASSSGLAGGTYNEQFF.

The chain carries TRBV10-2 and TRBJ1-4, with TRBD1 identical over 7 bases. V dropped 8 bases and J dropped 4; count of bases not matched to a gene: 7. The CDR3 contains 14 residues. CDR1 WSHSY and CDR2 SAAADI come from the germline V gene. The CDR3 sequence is CASGPGQLNEKLFF. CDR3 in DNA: TGCGCCAGCGGACCGGGACAGCTTAATGAAAAACTGTTTTTT.

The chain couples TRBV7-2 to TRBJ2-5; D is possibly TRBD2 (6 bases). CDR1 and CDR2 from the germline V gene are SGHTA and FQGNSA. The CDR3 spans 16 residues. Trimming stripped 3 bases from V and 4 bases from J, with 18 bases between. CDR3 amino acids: CASSFPEGLGRETQYF. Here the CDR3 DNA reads TGTGCCAGCAGCTTCCCGGAGGGGTTGGGTAGAGAGACCCAGTACTTC.

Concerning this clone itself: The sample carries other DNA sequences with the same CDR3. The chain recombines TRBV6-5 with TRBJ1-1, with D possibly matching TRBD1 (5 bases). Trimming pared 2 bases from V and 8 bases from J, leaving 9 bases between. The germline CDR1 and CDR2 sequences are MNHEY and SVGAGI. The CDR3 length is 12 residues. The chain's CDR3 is CASSYRGGEAFF. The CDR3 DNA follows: TGTGCCAGCAGTTACCGGGGGGGGGAAGCTTTCTTT.

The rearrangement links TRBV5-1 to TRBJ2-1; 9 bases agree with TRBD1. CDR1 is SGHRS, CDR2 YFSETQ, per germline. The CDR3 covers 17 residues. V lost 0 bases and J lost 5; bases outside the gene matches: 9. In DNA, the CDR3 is TGCGCCAGCAGCTTGGCCAAGGTACAGGGGGCGCACAATGAGCAGTTCTTC. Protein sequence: CASSLAKVQGAHNEQFF.